Listed here is a single TCR beta chain. Its antigen is unidentified. Repertoires were sampled repeatedly during chemoradiotherapy. There are 15 residues in the CDR3. Deletions cut 3 bases from V and 6 bases from J, with 16 bases between. The germline V gene has CDR1 SGDLS and CDR2 YYNGEE. This sample was taken from a study of chemoradiotherapy in HPV16-positive cancers. Broader study findings: Candidate HPV-specific clones and E7-related TCR motifs grew in tumor during treatment. HPV-responsive T-cell expansion during chemoradiotherapy was linked to improved recurrence-free survival in HPV16-positive patients. HPV-specific T cells were functionally defined from only a couple of HPV16-positive patients.

Method: immunoSEQ multiplex PCR; TCRdb's copy keeps in-frame clones and lacks some. The sample has several thousand clones, around four fifths seen once. The TCR sequence derives from a human donor with HPV-associated anogenital cancer. This sample was obtained from a patient who underwent chemoradiotherapy. The V and J genes are TRBV9 and TRBJ1-5; D possibly corresponds to TRBD1 (5 bases). CDR3 residues: CASSASGGIGQPQHF. CDR3 bases: TGTGCCAGCAGCGCTAGTGGGGGGATTGGTCAGCCCCAGCATTTT.